This TCR beta chain was sequenced during a study of cytomegalovirus exposure and HLA in healthy donors. In regard to this clone: Antigen specificity is unknown.

Produced via immunoSEQ multiplex PCR; TCRdb's table is partial and in-frame only. The data hold about 220,000 clones, with just over 90% observed a single time. Trimming shortened V by 6 bases and J by 3 bases, and 15 bases separated the two germline ends. Per germline, CDR1 SNHLY and CDR2 FYNNEI. This CDR3 region has 14 residues. The study's findings and limits: Subsequent analysis found a tendency for first-cohort TCR clusters to co-occur within the 120 or so validation repertoires. In vitro confirmation showed a few CMV-associated chains to be CMV antigen specific. The investigators catalogued 150 to 200 TCR beta chains as cytomegalovirus-associated. Rare TCR sequences dominated, though some public TCRs recurred in many donors.

The source material was PBMCs. This clonotype was sampled from a woman aged 18-29 years in good health and CMV-seronegative. The chain links TRBV2 to TRBJ2-7; the D is unclear. This CDR3 is CASRGTPRYYEQYF. The CDR3 DNA sequence: TGTGCCAGCAGGGGTACACCTAGATACTACGAGCAGTACTTC.